The entry below describes one T cell receptor (beta chain). Its target is unknown. This record belongs to a study of PD-1 blockade in classical Hodgkin lymphoma. General study results and limits: The study reported lower baseline TCR diversity in newly diagnosed patients than in healthy donors. Diversity similar to that of newly diagnosed patients was seen at baseline in complete responders. Whereas CD4+ TCR diversity had risen significantly by C4D1, CD8+ TCR diversity had not.

The time point was: cycle 4 day 1 (C4D1), after more than five weeks of nivolumab. Relapse was seen in all patients after autologous stem cell transplantation, and brentuximab vedotin exposure was variable. It was by magnetic negative selection that CD4+ T cells were purified from thawed PBMCs. Libraries were prepared by immunoSEQ multiplex PCR; TCRdb keeps only in-frame clonotypes and omits some of them. The sample carries approximately 20,000 clones, around four fifths recorded once. The specimen was CD4+ T cells from blood, collected before the fourth cycle of nivolumab. The sequence derives from a human donor with classical Hodgkin lymphoma.

CDR3 residues: CASSSVIMPYEQYF. Here the CDR3 DNA reads TGTGCCAGCAGTTCCGTCATAATGCCGTACGAGCAGTACTTC. This rearrangement joins TRBV6-5 to TRBJ2-7, with no clear D. V gave up 4 bases and J gave up 4 bases, with 14 bases separating them. Germline-derived CDR1 and CDR2 are MNHEY and SVGAGI. CDR3 length: 14 amino acids.